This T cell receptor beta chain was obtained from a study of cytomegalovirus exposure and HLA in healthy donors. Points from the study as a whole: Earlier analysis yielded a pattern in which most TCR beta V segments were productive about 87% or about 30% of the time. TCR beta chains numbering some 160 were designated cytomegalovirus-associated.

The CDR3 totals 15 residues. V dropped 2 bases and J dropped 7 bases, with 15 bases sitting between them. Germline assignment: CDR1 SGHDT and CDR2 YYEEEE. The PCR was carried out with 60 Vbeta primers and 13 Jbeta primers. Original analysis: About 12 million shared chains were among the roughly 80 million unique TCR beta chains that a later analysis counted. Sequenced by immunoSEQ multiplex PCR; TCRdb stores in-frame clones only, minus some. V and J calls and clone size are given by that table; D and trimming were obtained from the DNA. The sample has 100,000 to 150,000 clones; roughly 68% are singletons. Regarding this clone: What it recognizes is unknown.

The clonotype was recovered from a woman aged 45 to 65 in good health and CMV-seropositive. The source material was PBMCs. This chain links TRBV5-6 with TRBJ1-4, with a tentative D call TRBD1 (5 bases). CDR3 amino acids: CASSFRDGGIEKLFF. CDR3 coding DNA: TGTGCCAGCAGCTTCCGGGACGGGGGGATTGAAAAACTGTTTTTT.